The TCR beta chain under discussion was sequenced for a study of human T cells and chemical hapten exposure. At the level of the study: DPC at 2% was the sensitizing agent, placed on 2 cm by 2 cm of upper inner arm skin. Small pooled library volume differences chiefly drove per-sample TCR yield variation.

This sample's time point: patch test 3, about 24 weeks after DPC sensitization. The sample's treatment: therapeutic diphenylcyclopropenone sensitization with weekly scalp DPC. From whole blood left unfractionated, total RNA was extracted. Overall study findings and caveats: Having alopecia, donors may respond immunologically unlike healthy people. Relative to control repertoires, expanded TCRs gave rise to significantly more large CDR3 similarity clusters.

This clonotype was detected only a few times. Its antigen is not identified. The CDR3 is made up of 17 amino acids. CDR1 and CDR2 from the germline V gene are SGHAT and FQDESV (reference sequence). The V and J ends lost 1 base and 4 bases respectively, with 19 bases between them. MiXCR, run by TCRdb on the RACE reads, gives a single entry per CDR3 protein. Among approximately 41,000 distinct CDR3 sequences, approximately 9.5% were seen once, and the ten largest hold 20% to 30%. Specimen: whole blood, collected in connection with sensitization to the hapten diphenylcyclopropenone (DPC). This chain uses TRBV11-1 with TRBJ1-1; weak D call: TRBD1 (5 bases). This clonotype was sampled from a man aged 45 to 65 with alopecia areata. Some clones in this sample may be carry-over from other donors' samples. In DNA form, the CDR3 reads TGTGCCAGCAGCTTAGACAGGTCTGACGGGTGGAGCACTGAAGCTTTCTTT. This encodes CASSLDRSDGWSTEAFF.